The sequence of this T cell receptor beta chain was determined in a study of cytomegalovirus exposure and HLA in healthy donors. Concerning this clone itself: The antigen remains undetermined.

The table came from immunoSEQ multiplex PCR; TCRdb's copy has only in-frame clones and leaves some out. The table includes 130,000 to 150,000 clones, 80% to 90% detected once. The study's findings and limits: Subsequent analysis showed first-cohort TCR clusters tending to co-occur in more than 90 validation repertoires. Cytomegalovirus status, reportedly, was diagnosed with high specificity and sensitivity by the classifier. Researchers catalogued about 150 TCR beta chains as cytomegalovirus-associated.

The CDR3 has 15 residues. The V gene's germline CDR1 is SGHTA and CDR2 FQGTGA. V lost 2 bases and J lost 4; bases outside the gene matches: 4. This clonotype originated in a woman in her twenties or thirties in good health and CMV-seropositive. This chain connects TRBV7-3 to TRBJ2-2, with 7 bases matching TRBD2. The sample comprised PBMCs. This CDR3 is CASSLAGVGTGELFF. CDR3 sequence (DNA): TGTGCCAGCAGCTTAGCGGGAGTTGGCACCGGGGAGCTGTTTTTT.